This TCR beta chain was identified during a study of blood T cell repertoires in COVID-19. This CDR3 is built from 17 residues. The ends lost 0 bases at V and 2 bases at J; junction bases unmatched: 10. Germline V lookup: CDR1 MGHRA, CDR2 YSYEKL. TCRdb keeps only in-frame clones here, not all; method: immunoSEQ multiplex PCR. Of some 110,000 clones in the sample, 75% to 85% were seen once. The chain joins TRBV4-1 to TRBJ2-7; 7 bases agree with TRBD1. The receptor was derived from a man between 65 and 85 years old with acute or convalescent COVID-19. Sequenced: peripheral blood. CDR3 nucleotides: TGCGCCAGCAGCCAAGATAACCAGGGACAGAGGACCTACGAGCAGTACTTC. As protein: CASSQDNQGQRTYEQYF.